This TCR beta chain derives from a study of early T cells in non-severe SARS-CoV-2 infection (dated by TCRdb to about 2021). Background on the whole study: Because TCR sequencing relied on bulk RNA taken from unsorted whole blood, pairing of alpha and beta chains was not possible.

This was a case-control study nested in a cohort of healthcare workers in London, UK, who had nasopharyngeal swab PCR tests and blood samples taken every week. Healthcare workers were enrolled in the week of the UK lockdown, from 23 to 31 March 2020, and were followed every week for up to roughly 15 weeks. Library prep was done by 5' RACE. The data were produced on a NextSeq 500. The TCR library protocol attached unique molecular identifiers to individual cDNA molecules to correct for sequencing error and PCR bias. Both TCR alpha and beta chains were sequenced, and tight co-correlation was observed between alpha and beta sequence abundances in each sample. Per the source publication's procedure: Decombinator V4 was used to annotate TCR sequences for V gene, J gene and CDR3. Expanded TCRs were defined as changing significantly between any two time points under a Poisson model with p below 0.0001. TCR abundances were normalised to the total number of TCRs sequenced in each sample and reported as counts per million. MAIT TCRs were defined by TRAV1-2 paired with TRAJ12, TRAJ20 or TRAJ33, and iNKT TCRs by TRAV10 paired with TRAJ18. VDJdb, accessed 1 November 2021, was searched for CMV, EBV and SARS-CoV-2 annotated TCRs, excluding TCRs annotated for multiple antigens. The public reads were quality trimmed at Q25 with fastp and then assembled into clones with MiXCR by TCRdb, keeping productive beta chains. Identical CDR3 proteins give one entry, which carries the most common genes and DNA. The V and J calls here are based on TCRdb, not the publication. The sample profile shows 100,000 to 130,000 distinct CDR3 sequences; 11% of them were found once. The ten largest clones represent about 8% of the sample.

The junction shows trimming of 0 bases on V and 2 bases on J, plus 2 bases between the germline ends. The CDR3 has 12 amino acids, counting the end cysteine and phenylalanine. The CDR3 DNA has 36 bases and is translated from base 1. From a lookup of the germline V gene, CDR1 and CDR2 are ENHRY and SYGVKD. The full study reports these points: VDJdb matching was skewed toward anti-spike CD8 responses, so virus-specific expansions were likely underestimated and private and CD4 specificities were missed.

This clonotype has a handful of counts. The antigen it recognizes is unknown. Base quality data are lacking; no much larger clone is found one base away. Sequenced sample: whole blood. The V and J genes are TRBV10-3 and TRBJ2-7, with an unclear D gene assignment. This receptor was identified in an adult who was a healthcare worker with PCR-confirmed SARS-CoV-2 infection or an uninfected control (not recorded which). CDR3 region: CAISESPYEQYF. The sequence in DNA is TGTGCCATCAGTGAGTCACCCTACGAGCAGTACTTC.